The clone carrying this T cell receptor beta chain appeared a few times. What it binds is unknown. These data are taken from a study of cytomegalovirus exposure and HLA in healthy donors. Background on the study: Findings of an earlier analysis included roughly 120 million unique TCR beta sequences from roughly 180 million T cells. General study findings and limits: In a later analysis, common viral pathogens appeared linked to several of the most significant clusters. Accounts indicate the classifier identified cytomegalovirus status with strong specificity and sensitivity. According to an earlier analysis, most TCR beta V segments yielded productive rearrangements about 87% or about 30% of the time.

This CDR3 region has 14 residues. CDR1 SEHNR and CDR2 FQNEAQ come from the germline V gene (reference sequence). The V end was cut by 2 bases, the J end by 1 base, with 7 bases between. Vbeta (60) and Jbeta (13) primers were used in the PCR. Profiled with immunoSEQ multiplex PCR; TCRdb holds only in-frame clones, not every one. The sample includes more than 90,000 clones, about two thirds of them seen just once. The sequence derives from a man aged 45-65 years in good health and CMV-seronegative. The chain links TRBV7-9 to TRBJ2-3; unclear D gene. Source material: PBMCs. The CDR3 here is CASSLRKRTDTQYF. DNA of the CDR3: TGTGCCAGCAGCTTAAGAAAGCGCACAGATACGCAGTATTTT.